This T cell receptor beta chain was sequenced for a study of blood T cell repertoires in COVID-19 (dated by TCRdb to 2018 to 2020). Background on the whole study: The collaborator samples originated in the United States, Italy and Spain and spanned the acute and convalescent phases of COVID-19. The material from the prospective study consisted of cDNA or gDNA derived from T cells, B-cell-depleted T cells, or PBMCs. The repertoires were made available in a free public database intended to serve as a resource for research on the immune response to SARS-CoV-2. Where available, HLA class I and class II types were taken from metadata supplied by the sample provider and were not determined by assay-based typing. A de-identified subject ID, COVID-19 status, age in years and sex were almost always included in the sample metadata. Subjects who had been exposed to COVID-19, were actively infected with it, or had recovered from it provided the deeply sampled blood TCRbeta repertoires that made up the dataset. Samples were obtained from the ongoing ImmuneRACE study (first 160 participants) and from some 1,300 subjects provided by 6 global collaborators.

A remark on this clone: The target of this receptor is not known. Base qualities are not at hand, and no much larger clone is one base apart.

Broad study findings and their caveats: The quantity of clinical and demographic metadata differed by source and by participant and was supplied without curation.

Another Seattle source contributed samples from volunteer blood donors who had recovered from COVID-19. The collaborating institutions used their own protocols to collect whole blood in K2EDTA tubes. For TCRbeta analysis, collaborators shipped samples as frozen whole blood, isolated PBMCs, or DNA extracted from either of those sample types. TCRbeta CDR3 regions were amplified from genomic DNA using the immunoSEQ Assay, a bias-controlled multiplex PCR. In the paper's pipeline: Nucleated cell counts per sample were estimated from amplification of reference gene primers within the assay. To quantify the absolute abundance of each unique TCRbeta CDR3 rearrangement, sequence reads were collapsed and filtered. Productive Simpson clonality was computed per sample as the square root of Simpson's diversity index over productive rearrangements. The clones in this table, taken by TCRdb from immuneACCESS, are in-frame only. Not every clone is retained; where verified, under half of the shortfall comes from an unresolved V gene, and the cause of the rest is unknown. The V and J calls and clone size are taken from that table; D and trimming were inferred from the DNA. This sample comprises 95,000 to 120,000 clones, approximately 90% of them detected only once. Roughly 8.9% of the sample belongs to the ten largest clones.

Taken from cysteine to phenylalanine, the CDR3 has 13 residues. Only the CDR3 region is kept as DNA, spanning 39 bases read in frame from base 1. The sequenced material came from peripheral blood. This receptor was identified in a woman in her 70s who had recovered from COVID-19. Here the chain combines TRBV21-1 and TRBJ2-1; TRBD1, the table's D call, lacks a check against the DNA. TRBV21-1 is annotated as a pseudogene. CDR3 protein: CASSMTGGNEQFF. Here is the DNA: TGTGCCAGCAGCATGACAGGGGGCAATGAGCAGTTCTTC.